A single TCR beta chain is shown here with its context. What it binds is not known. The entry originates in a study of cytomegalovirus exposure and HLA in healthy donors. Points from the study as a whole: Cytomegalovirus association was listed for under 200 TCR beta chains.

The PCR was carried out with 60 Vbeta primers and 13 Jbeta primers. TCRdb's copy holds only in-frame clones and misses some; the assay was immunoSEQ multiplex PCR. The data hold roughly 110,000 clones, with over 65% observed a single time. The V segment lost 6 bases and the J segment 1 base; nucleotides outside the gene matches: 7. The CDR3 sequence is 15 residues long. Germline CDR1 and CDR2: MDHEN and SYDVKM. This rearrangement joins TRBV28 to TRBJ2-7, with 9 nucleotides matching TRBD1. Sequenced sample: PBMCs. The TCR originated in a woman in her late teens or twenties in good health and CMV-seronegative. The CDR3 DNA is TGTGCCAGCAGGTCGGGACAGGGAGTTTCCTACGAGCAGTACTTC. This codes for CASRSGQGVSYEQYF.